This TCR beta chain was obtained from a study of CD4 T cells in relation to SARS-CoV-2 and coronaviruses. Study context: Negative control cultures got HIV-1 Nef peptides or no peptide.

Unexposed donor CD4+ T cells date from about 2011-2018, before the COVID-19 pandemic. After roughly 9 days of culture, CD4+ T cells were isolated. Testing used SARS-CoV-2 S/N and four cold-coronavirus spikes on unexposed-donor CD4+ T cells, cells permitting. Each well had approximately 2.1 million PBMCs in around 5% human AB serum with IL-2. Note on this clone: Its antigen is undetermined.

Clones were read by immunoSEQ multiplex PCR, and TCRdb kept only the in-frame ones, dropping some. Here the sample spans around 20,000 clones, roughly 78% being singletons. After removal of 7 bases from V and 1 base from J, the junction contained 5 bases not matched to a gene. The germline V gene has CDR1 MDHEN and CDR2 SYDVKM. CDR3 length: 15 residues. Sequencing input: CD4+ T cells from PBMCs, cultured in vitro. The TCR comes from a human donor in good health. The rearrangement joins TRBV28 to TRBJ2-1; 9 nucleotides line up with TRBD2. The CDR3 sequence: CASIRAGGSYNEQFF. The CDR3 nucleotides are TGTGCCAGCATCCGGGCGGGAGGGTCCTACAATGAGCAGTTCTTC.